The source of this TCR beta chain is a study of blood T cell repertoires in COVID-19. Background on the study: From T cells, B-cell-depleted T cells, or PBMCs came the material, which was cDNA or gDNA.

Sequencing used immunoSEQ multiplex PCR; TCRdb keeps in-frame clones, though not all of them. The data show about 52,000 clones, 86% seen once. From germline, CDR1 is SGHVS and CDR2 FNYEAQ. The CDR3 totals 15 residues. V trimming: 1 base; J trimming: 5 bases; junction bases outside the gene matches: 2. Sample: peripheral blood. V gene TRBV7-6 combines with J gene TRBJ2-1, with 10 bases matching TRBD2. The receptor was derived from a woman older than 75 with acute or convalescent COVID-19. The CDR3 nucleotides read TGTGCCAGCAGCTTAGATCTAGCGGGGGACAATGAGCAGTTCTTC. It translates to CASSLDLAGDNEQFF.